This TCR beta chain was found in a study of shared clonotypes between healthy human individuals (dated by TCRdb to 2020 to 2021). At the level of the whole study: The cohort included three men and a couple of women between 18 and 49 years of age. For each donor, three plates each were used for CD4 naive and CD4 memory, two plates were used for CD8 naive, and one plate was used for CD8 memory. To estimate repertoire size and how much clonotype sharing occurs between individuals, the study deeply sequenced the blood TCR repertoires of five healthy adults. Per donor, leukapheresis produced somewhere between about 0.9 and 9.5 billion PBMCs. Different laboratories and diverse techniques were used to prepare libraries and sequence TCR repertoires, to increase sequencing depth and limit assay-specific biases.

The V and J ends are trimmed by 1 base and 2 bases, leaving 12 bases between them. Looking up the germline V gene yields CDR1 LGHNA and CDR2 YSLEER. Measured from the cysteine to the phenylalanine, the CDR3 is 15 residues long. The kept DNA is CDR3 alone, 45 bases in frame from the first base. Study-wide findings and limitations: Clonotypes shared by all four sorted-subset donors showed higher generation probabilities than non-shared clonotypes. The genetic and exposure-history diversity represented was limited by the small number of donors. Rarefaction of sorted-subset datasets indicated incomplete sequencing despite the large sequencing depth. Across four donors, around 5% of naive CD4, 3% to 4% of naive CD8, under 2.5% of memory CD4, and over 0.35% of memory CD8 clonotypes were shared. Sampling was limited to blood, and TCR repertoires in tissue likely differ from TCR repertoires in blood. Based on pairwise subsampling, the degree of clonotype sharing among donors was expected to be affected by sequencing depth. Larger estimated clonotype richness was generally found for naive subsets than for memory subsets.

TCR CDR3 regions were amplified from genomic DNA by multiplex PCR using the deep immunoSEQ assay. Genomic DNA extracted from each cell subset was distributed evenly over all wells of several immunoSEQ 96-well plates, and each plate served as one replicate. For sorted subsets, 200 ng of genomic DNA, equivalent to around 30,000 T cell genomes, went into each replicate PCR. Purified libraries were measured with a Qubit 3.0 fluorometer, size-checked on a Bioanalyzer 2100, and measured again with the KAPA Library Quantification kit. A separate single-read 150-cycle Illumina NextSeq 550 flow cell was used to sequence each immunoSEQ 96-well plate. The paper's processing steps were these. The immunoSEQ output contained only junctional sequences without quality scores, so filtering could not match that applied to full-length reads. To assign V/J genes and CDR3, sequences were annotated using PyIR, a Python wrapper for IgBLAST v1.9, with IMGT germline references. Any read was removed if the V/J assignment was weak (E-value above 1e-6), the CDR3 was missing, or the read contained stop codons, out-of-frame junctions, or ambiguous translated residues. V3J clonotypes were defined as sequences sharing an identical inferred V gene, J gene, and CDR3 amino acid sequence. The percentage overlap between two repertoires was calculated by dividing the number of shared unique clonotypes by the size of the smaller repertoire. Repertoire richness was assessed with RTK rarefaction, the Chao1 estimator, and Recon v2.1 estimates of unobserved clonotypes. Generation probabilities for all TCRbeta clonotypes obtained by the gDNA method from several donors were computed using OLGA. TCRdb stores this immuneACCESS table with in-frame sequences only. Part of the clones is absent; in the studies checked, under half of the shortfall reflects unresolved V genes, and no reason is known for the rest. V and J calls and clone size are given by that table; D and trimming were obtained from the DNA. The sample includes around 2.1 million clones, with about 92% observed a single time. The ten largest clones represent around 1.7% of the sample.

For the CD8 naive samples, CD45RO-negative cells were positively selected for CCR7, yielding a CD45RA+CCR7+ population from which TemRA cells were excluded. The donors were healthy, HIV-negative adults who had no recently reported acute infections or vaccinations. Only Caucasian adults living in Nashville, Tennessee, USA were represented among the donors. Blood was obtained by leukapheresis, after which PBMCs were separated by Ficoll-Histopaque density gradient centrifugation and cryopreserved in liquid nitrogen vapor phase. Purity and quantity of every magnetically sorted T cell population were checked by analytical flow cytometry. From each sorted fraction, genomic DNA was isolated and quantified by UV absorbance on a Nanodrop 2000c. As to this clone: This clone's antigen is unknown. No base quality values were provided; no much bigger clone lies one nucleotide off.

The material sequenced was naive CD8+ T cells from PBMCs. In the paper's terms, the cell subset or site label means: CD45RA+CCR7+. This sequence uses TRBV4-3 and TRBJ2-7; a tentative D call is TRBD2 (5 bases match). The sequence was collected from a man in his late teens or twenties in good health. Some clones in this sample may be carry-over from other donors' samples. The DNA sequence is as follows: TGCGCCAGCAGCCAAGGTGCGGGTTCTACCTACGAGCAGTACTTC. This yields the protein CASSQGAGSTYEQYF.